This entry features one T cell receptor (beta chain) sequence. Its antigen is not known. This sample is part of a study of T cell responses to AZD1222 COVID-19 vaccine. Findings of the study overall: Two doses of AZD1222 preceded a rise in Spike-specific TCR breadth and depth.

The germline CDR1 and CDR2 sequences are MNHNY and SVGAGI (reference sequence). Trimming stripped 7 bases from V and 5 bases from J, with 11 bases between. CDR3 size: 13 residues. Repertoires were generated with immunoSEQ multiplex PCR, while TCRdb's copy carries only in-frame clones and drops some. Of 130,000 to 150,000 clones listed, 80% to 85% are singletons. This clonotype originated in an adult in good health. The material was peripheral blood, obtained on day 0 of MenACWY control vaccination. V gene TRBV6-6 combines with J gene TRBJ1-4; a weak D match, TRBD1 (6 bases). The CDR3 reads CASIGGRNEKLFF. The CDR3 DNA follows: TGTGCCAGCATCGGGGGCAGGAATGAAAAACTGTTTTTT.